Presented here are 10 T cell receptor beta chains from one specimen sequenced in a study of blood T cell repertoires in COVID-19. Clones were sequenced by immunoSEQ multiplex PCR, and TCRdb holds only the in-frame ones, with some missing. This sample has over 250,000 clones, with roughly 87% found just once. Specimen: PBMCs or T cells enriched from blood (not recorded which). Every receptor here comes from a woman aged 18-29 years who had recovered from COVID-19.

The genes are TRBV4-1 and TRBJ2-4; 15 bases fit TRBD2. CDR1 and CDR2 from the germline V gene are MGHRA and YSYEKL. V dropped 3 bases and J dropped 0; count of bases not matched to a gene: 12. This CDR3 contains 21 residues. CDR3 coding DNA: TGCGCCAGCAGCCAGCCCGGGACTAGCGGGAGGTACCCACTAGCCAAAAACATTCAGTACTTC. This gives the protein CASSQPGTSGRYPLAKNIQYF.

The chain uses TRBV6-5 and TRBJ2-7, with D perhaps TRBD2 (6 bases). Germline values: CDR1 MNHEY, CDR2 SVGAGI. The V and J ends lost 3 bases and 5 bases respectively, with 20 bases between them. The CDR3 has 16 amino acids. Here the CDR3 reads CASSYWVGGLGNEQYF. The CDR3 DNA sequence: TGTGCCAGCAGTTATTGGGTGGGAGGCTTGGGGAACGAGCAGTACTTC.

V is TRBV6-5 and J is TRBJ1-2, with 10 bases lining up with TRBD1. V trimming: 5 bases; J trimming: 7 bases; junction bases outside the gene matches: 4. The CDR3 is 13 residues long. Germline CDR1 is MNHEY and CDR2 is SVGAGI. The CDR3 protein is CASSRDRGFGYTF. The CDR3 DNA is TGTGCCAGCAGTAGGGACAGGGGCTTTGGCTACACCTTC.

The sample holds one count of this clone. The CDR3 DNA sequence: TGTGCCAGCAGCCCGAACTACAGGGTCCAGAACACTGAAGCTTTCTTT. As protein: CASSPNYRVQNTEAFF. The V gene is TRBV4-2, the J gene TRBJ1-1; D might be TRBD1 (6 bases). CDR1 LGHNA and CDR2 YNFKEQ come from the germline V gene. Trimming pared 4 bases from V and 1 base from J, leaving 16 bases between. This CDR3 has 16 residues.

The chain links TRBV18 to TRBJ1-3, with TRBD1 matching 11 bases. V was pared by 0 bases and J by 10 bases, with 5 bases of the junction left unmatched. The CDR3 is made up of 15 amino acids. Germline CDR1 reads KGHSH; CDR2 reads LQKENI. The CDR3 DNA follows: TGTGCCAGCTCACCACCGGACAGGGGGCCTTGGACCATATATTTT. Its protein product is CASSPPDRGPWTIYF.

The V call is TRBV7-9, the J call TRBJ2-3; D possibly corresponds to TRBD1 (6 bases). Germline V gives CDR1 SEHNR, CDR2 FQNEAQ (reference sequence). V dropped 2 bases and J dropped 3 bases, with 6 bases sitting between them. CDR3 length: 13 residues. CDR3: CASSLQGTDTQYF. The CDR3 nucleotides are TGTGCCAGCAGCTTACAGGGGACAGATACGCAGTATTTT.

The rearrangement joins TRBV3-1 (or the pseudogene TRBV3-2) to TRBJ2-2, with D possibly matching TRBD2 (6 bases). V lost 4 bases and J 6 bases, leaving 9 bases between the germline ends. CDR1 and CDR2 (germline): LGHDT, YNNKEL (reference sequence). The length of the CDR3 is 13 residues. The CDR3 reads CASSLRLAGELFF. CDR3 nucleotide sequence: TGTGCCAGCAGCCTAAGACTAGCCGGGGAGCTGTTTTTT.

This clone was counted once. The V call is TRBV6-2 or TRBV6-3, the J call TRBJ2-7, with D possibly matching TRBD1 (6 bases). The CDR3 has 14 amino acids. The germline V and J ends were trimmed by 2 bases and 0 bases, with 8 bases remaining between them. Germline values: CDR1 MNHEY, CDR2 SVGEGT. As DNA, the CDR3 is TGTGCCAGCAGTTACCGGGACAACTCCTACGAGCAGTACTTC. Translated: CASSYRDNSYEQYF.

At least ten counts were recorded for this clone. The chain is built from TRBV6-4 and TRBJ2-1; weak D call: TRBD2 (5 bases). Germline assignment: CDR1 MRHNA and CDR2 SNTAGT. Deletions cut 3 bases from V and 6 bases from J, with 12 bases between. The CDR3 has 14 amino acids. The CDR3 nucleotides are TGTGCCAGCAGTGAGAGGGCCGGTGGCAATGAGCAGTTCTTC. This sequence encodes CASSERAGGNEQFF.

The V gene is TRBV7-2, the J gene TRBJ1-2; 7 bases map to TRBD1. The V gene's germline CDR1 is SGHTA and CDR2 FQGNSA. The CDR3 is made up of 15 amino acids. V shed 5 bases, J shed 3 bases, and the junction held 9 bases outside the gene matches. CDR3: CASSAEGGAYYGYTF. The CDR3 nucleotides read TGTGCCAGCAGCGCCGAAGGGGGCGCGTACTATGGCTACACCTTC.